This T cell receptor beta chain originates from a study of blood T cell repertoires in COVID-19 (TCRdb year 2020). General notes on the study: Samples covering the acute and convalescent phases of COVID-19 were provided by collaborators in the United States, Italy and Spain. The prospective study material was composed of cDNA or gDNA derived from T cells, B-cell-depleted T cells, or PBMCs. Deeply sampled blood TCRbeta repertoires from subjects exposed to, actively infected with, or recovered from COVID-19 were included in the dataset. A freely available public database, intended as a resource for researchers studying the immune response to SARS-CoV-2, is where the repertoires were released. Samples came from the ongoing ImmuneRACE study (first 160 participants) plus 1,254 subjects from 6 global collaborators. Nearly every sample came with metadata listing a de-identified subject ID, COVID-19 status, age in years and sex. Where available, HLA class I and class II types were obtained from metadata supplied by the sample provider rather than from assay-based typing.

Here is what the overall study found, with its caveats: The amount of clinical and demographic metadata varied by source and participant and was provided uncurated.

The CDR3, from cysteine to phenylalanine, totals 15 residues. Only the CDR3 region is kept as DNA, spanning 45 bases read in frame from base 1. For CDR1 and CDR2, the germline V gene (reference sequence) lists SEHNR and FQNEAQ. At the junction V is shortened by 5 bases and J by 2 bases, with 16 bases in between. This clone was seen a few times. Its specific antigen is unknown. No much larger clone exists at a distance of one base, and base qualities are not known. Participants in the prospective study were enrolled through a virtual design, were aged about 18 to 100 years, and lived in roughly 26 United States geographic areas. Cohort assignment in the prospective study relied on participant-reported clinical history from a screening survey and a study questionnaire. Exposed participants were defined as having been in contact with someone with a PCR-confirmed or clinician-diagnosed COVID-19 case within 2 weeks of study entry. In the prospective study, whole blood, serum and a nasopharyngeal or oropharyngeal swab were collected from each participant by mobile phlebotomists. Additional blood draws and questionnaires over an approximately two-month period could optionally be provided by prospective study participants. Prospective study blood samples were shipped either frozen or at room temperature before DNA extraction.

TCRbeta CDR3 regions were amplified from genomic DNA by means of the immunoSEQ Assay, a bias-controlled multiplex PCR. The published analysis was carried out like this. Within the assay, amplification of reference gene primers was used to estimate how many nucleated cells each sample contained. To quantify the absolute abundance of each unique TCRbeta CDR3 rearrangement, sequence reads were collapsed and filtered. For each sample, productive Simpson clonality was calculated by taking the square root of Simpson's diversity index across productive rearrangements. TCRdb limited this immuneACCESS table to in-frame rearrangements with V and J called. A share of clones is missing; checked studies link under half to unresolved V genes, and the rest is unexplained. V, J and clone size are those of that table, while D and trimming were read from the DNA. For this sample the table gives around 200,000 clones, of which 75% to 90% were detected only once. Jointly, the top ten make up roughly 4.5% of the sample.

This TCR derives from a young woman who had been exposed to COVID-19. Rearrangement joined TRBV7-9 to TRBJ2-7; TRBD1 could be the D gene, as 5 bases match. The sample taken for sequencing was PBMCs or T cells enriched from blood (not recorded which). The DNA sequence is TGTGCCAGCAGCCGCAGGGTATCCCCACCCTACGAGCAGTACTTC. Its protein product is CASSRRVSPPYEQYF.